Following are 14 T cell receptor beta chains from one sample sequenced in a study of technical replicates of blood from four donors. Data came from immunoSEQ multiplex PCR; TCRdb stores just in-frame clones and leaves some out. The table records tens of thousands of clones, just under 97% of them present only once. The sequenced material came from T cells isolated from PBMCs. The receptors were gathered from a human donor in good health.

The chain couples TRBV5-1 to TRBJ2-1; 8 bases fit TRBD1. CDR3 length: 16 amino acids. Germline assignment: CDR1 SGHRS and CDR2 YFSETQ. The J segment lost 2 bases and the V segment lost 5 bases, leaving 9 bases of the junction unmatched. CDR3 amino acids: CASRPTGGETYNEQFF. The CDR3 DNA sequence: TGCGCCAGCAGACCTACAGGGGGAGAGACCTACAATGAGCAGTTCTTC.

The chain has TRBV7-9 and TRBJ2-2, with 8 bases aligning to TRBD2. Germline V gene lookup returns CDR1 SEHNR and CDR2 FQNEAQ (reference sequence). This CDR3 region has 16 residues. V lost 5 bases, J lost 0 bases, and 5 bases stayed unmatched. In nucleotides, the CDR3 is TGTGCCAGCAGCCCTATAGCGGGACCGAACACCGGGGAGCTGTTTTTT. This encodes CASSPIAGPNTGELFF. Variable domain in full (rest from reference TRBV7-9 and TRBJ2-2): DTGVSQNPRHKITKRGQNVTFRCDPISEHNRLYWYRQTLGQGPEFLTYFQNEAQLEKSRLLSDRFSAERPKGSFSTLEIQRTEQGDSAMYLCASSPIAGPNTGELFFGEGSRLTVL.

The V and J genes are TRBV6-1 and TRBJ1-1; weak D call: TRBD1 (5 bases). CDR1 and CDR2 (germline): MNHNS, SASEGT. V gave up 3 bases and J gave up 5 bases, with 13 bases separating them. The CDR3 spans 14 residues. The CDR3 nucleotides read TGTGCCAGCAGTGAGCCCAGGGTGAGGACTGAAGCTTTCTTT. Its protein is CASSEPRVRTEAFF.

V is TRBV28 and J is TRBJ2-7, with TRBD1 matching over 10 bases. The J segment lost 3 bases and the V segment lost 7 bases, leaving 3 bases of the junction unmatched. The germline CDR1 and CDR2 sequences are MDHEN and SYDVKM. The CDR3 runs to 13 residues. CDR3 in DNA: TGTGCCAGCAAGACAGGGGGCCTCTACGAGCAGTACTTC. Protein product: CASKTGGLYEQYF.

CDR3 region: CASSLGRLGQGVEQFF. The CDR3 DNA reads as TGTGCCAGCAGCTTAGGCAGGCTGGGACAGGGGGTCGAGCAGTTCTTC. This chain connects TRBV13 to TRBJ2-1, with 11 bases aligning to TRBD1. V was pared by 0 bases and J by 10 bases, with 8 bases of the junction left unmatched. Per germline, CDR1 PRHDT and CDR2 FYEKMQ (reference sequence). CDR3 size: 16 residues.

The V gene is TRBV7-8, the J gene TRBJ1-1, with D maybe TRBD1 (6 bases). V was trimmed by 7 bases and J by 1 base, leaving 13 bases between them. CDR1 and CDR2 from the germline V gene are SGHVS and FQNEAQ. The CDR3 extends over 14 amino acids. The CDR3 coding sequence is TGTGCCAGCACCCCGGGACACCAGAACACTGAAGCTTTCTTT. Its translation is CASTPGHQNTEAFF.

CDR3 amino acids: CASSSGRAETQYF. The CDR3 DNA reads TGTGCCAGCAGCAGCGGGAGGGCAGAGACCCAGTACTTC. The gene calls are TRBV6-1 and TRBJ2-5, with 10 bases that match TRBD2. The CDR3 consists of 13 residues. CDR1 is MNHNS, CDR2 SASEGT, per germline. V trimming: 6 bases; J trimming: 4 bases; junction bases outside the gene matches: 2.

The chain combines TRBV15 with TRBJ1-6, with TRBD1 matching over 7 bases. The germline gives CDR1 LNHNV, CDR2 YYDKDF (reference sequence). V lost 2 bases, J lost 5 bases, and 3 bases stayed unmatched. This CDR3 comprises 15 residues. The CDR3 DNA reads TGTGCCACCAGCAGACCGACAGGGAATAATTCACCCCTCCACTTT. Translation gives CATSRPTGNNSPLHF.

V usage is TRBV30 and J usage is TRBJ2-7, with D possibly matching TRBD1 (8 bases). Trimming took 8 bases from V and 5 from J, leaving 22 bases between them. Germline V gives CDR1 GTSNPN, CDR2 SVGIG (reference sequence). The CDR3 runs to 14 residues. The CDR3 sequence: CAGTGPGGTHEQYF. The CDR3 region has the DNA TGTGCCGGGACAGGACCCGGGGGGACCCACGAGCAGTACTTC.

The gene calls are TRBV5-6 and TRBJ2-7; 13 positions agree with TRBD2. The CDR3 is made up of 12 amino acids. Germline CDR1 reads SGHDT; CDR2 reads YYEEEE. J gave up 11 bases and V 2 bases, and 1 base lay outside the gene matches. The CDR3 DNA reads TGTGCCAGCAGCTTAGGACTAGCGGGGGAGTACTTC. Translated, it gives CASSLGLAGEYF.

V gene TRBV27 combines with J gene TRBJ1-1; D might be TRBD1 (5 bases). Germline V lookup: CDR1 MNHEY, CDR2 SMNVEV (reference sequence). V was pared by 8 bases and J by 7 bases, with 17 bases between. The CDR3 has 13 amino acids. The CDR3 reads CASGGTLGSEAFF. DNA for the CDR3: TGTGCCAGCGGCGGGACCCTTGGGAGTGAAGCTTTCTTT.

The CDR3 region has the DNA TGTGCCAGCAGTGAAGGTCCGGTCATGAACACTGAAGCTTTCTTT. Its translation is CASSEGPVMNTEAFF. This chain links TRBV6-1 with TRBJ1-1; D unresolved. Trimming pared 1 base from V and 0 bases from J, leaving 9 bases between. The germline V gene encodes CDR1 MNHNS and CDR2 SASEGT. The CDR3 runs to 15 residues.

The gene calls are TRBV5-4 and TRBJ1-3, with D possibly TRBD1 on 6 matching bases. The CDR3 runs 13 residues. CDR1 SGHNT and CDR2 YYREEE come from the germline V gene (reference sequence). The V gene lost 5 bases and the J gene lost 4 bases, with 10 bases spanning the gap. The CDR3 DNA sequence: TGTGCCAGCAGAACCACAGGGGGAAACACCATATATTTT. This encodes CASRTTGGNTIYF.

The table lists this clone with a few counts. The genes are TRBV7-9 and TRBJ2-7; 12 nucleotides align to TRBD2. The CDR3 spans 16 residues. CDR1 is SEHNR, CDR2 FQNEAQ, per germline (reference sequence). The ends lost 4 bases at V and 3 bases at J; junction bases unmatched: 7. CDR3 DNA: TGTGCCAGCAGCTGGTTGACTAGCGGGGGTTTCTACGAGCAGTACTTC. Residues: CASSWLTSGGFYEQYF.